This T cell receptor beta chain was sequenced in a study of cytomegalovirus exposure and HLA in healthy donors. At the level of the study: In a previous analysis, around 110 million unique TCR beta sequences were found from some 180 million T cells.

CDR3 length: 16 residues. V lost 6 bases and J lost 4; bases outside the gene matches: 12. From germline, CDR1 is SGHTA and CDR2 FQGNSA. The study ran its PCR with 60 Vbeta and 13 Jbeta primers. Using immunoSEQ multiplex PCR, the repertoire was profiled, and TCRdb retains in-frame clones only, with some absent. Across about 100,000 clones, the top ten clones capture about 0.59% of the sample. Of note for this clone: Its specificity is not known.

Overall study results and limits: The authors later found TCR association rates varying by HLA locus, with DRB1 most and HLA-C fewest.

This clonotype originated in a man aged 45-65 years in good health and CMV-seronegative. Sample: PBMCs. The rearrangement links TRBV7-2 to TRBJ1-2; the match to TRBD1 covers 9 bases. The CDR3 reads CASRNGTGNPGYGYTF. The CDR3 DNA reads TGTGCCAGCAGAAACGGGACAGGGAATCCCGGCTATGGCTACACCTTC. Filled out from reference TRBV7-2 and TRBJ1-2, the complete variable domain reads GAGVSQSPSNKVTEKGKDVELRCDPISGHTALYWYRQSLGQGLEFLIYFQGNSAPDKSGLPSDRFSAERTGGSVSTLTIQRTQQEDSAVYLCASRNGTGNPGYGYTFGSGTRLTVV.